The present T cell receptor (beta chain) was sequenced within a study of technical replicates of blood from several donors. TCRdb keeps only in-frame clones here, not all; method: immunoSEQ multiplex PCR. This table holds around 68,000 clones, about 97% found once. CDR1 and CDR2 (germline): MGHRA, YSYEKL. Losses at the gene ends were 2 bases for V and 14 bases for J; bases not matched to a gene: 13. The CDR3 consists of 14 residues. This rearrangement joins TRBV4-1 to TRBJ1-2; 8 nucleotides line up with TRBD1. The sequenced material came from T cells isolated from PBMCs. The TCR originated in a human donor in good health. CDR3 sequence: CASSQNRGQGRRTF. CDR3 nucleotide sequence: TGCGCCAGCAGCCAAAATAGAGGACAGGGAAGGAGGACCTTC.